The source of this T cell receptor beta chain is a study of circulating and synovial CD4+ cells in juvenile arthritis. General study findings and limits: Vbeta family usage analysis did not detect the pathogenic-like versus bulk difference. Some such blood samples were as oligoclonal as synovium. These blood cells shared more CDR3 sequences with synovium than bulk blood.

This clone came up once. Its matching antigen is unknown. This table comes from immunoSEQ multiplex PCR, and its TCRdb copy is limited to in-frame clones, with some not included. The sample holds 30,000 or so clones, 90% to 95% seen once. V was pared by 4 bases and J by 5 bases, with 10 bases of the junction left unmatched. The CDR3 length is 16 residues. The germline CDR1 and CDR2 sequences are MNHNS and SASEGT. The V gene is TRBV6-1, the J gene TRBJ2-3, with 9 bases aligning to TRBD2. This sequence originates from a human donor with juvenile idiopathic arthritis. Sequences were obtained from CD4+ T cells from blood. CDR3 region: CASSAGLAGGGDTQYF. CDR3 nucleotide sequence: TGTGCCAGCAGTGCGGGACTAGCTGGCGGTGGAGATACGCAGTATTTT.